This T cell receptor beta chain was sequenced during a study of T cell responses to AZD1222 COVID-19 vaccine. Here immunoSEQ multiplex PCR was the method, and the copy in TCRdb shows in-frame clones only, minus some. The table includes 150,000 to 250,000 clones, 80% to 95% detected once. Study conclusions and caveats: Receipt of two AZD1222 doses was followed by a rise in Spike-specific TCR breadth and depth.

Concerning this clone itself: Its specificity is not known.

There are 10 residues in the CDR3. V was clipped by 5 bases and J by 13 bases, with 11 bases between them. Germline values: CDR1 MDHEN, CDR2 SYDVKM. Sequencing was performed on peripheral blood, taken 28 days after the second AZD1222 dose. This sequence joins TRBV28 and TRBJ1-1; D may be TRBD1 (6 bases). This sequence originates from an adult who received the AZD1222 COVID-19 vaccine. DNA of the CDR3: TGTGCCAGCAGTAGAAGGGGGGTTTTCTTT. Encoded protein: CASSRRGVFF.